This entry lists 16 T cell receptor beta chains sequenced from one sample in a study of CD8+CD57+ T cells in acquired aplastic anemia. Genomic DNA provided the template from which TCR beta VDJ and CDR3 profiles were obtained. TCRdb passed the reads through MiXCR, listing each CDR3 protein once. The profile shows about 270,000 distinct CDR3 sequences, 50% to 70% of them singletons. The sequencing input was sorted CD4+, CD8+, or CD8+CD57+ T cells (not recorded which) from PBMCs. Every receptor here comes from a human donor with severe aplastic anemia or a healthy control (not recorded which).

This clonotype showed up just a few times. The J gene is TRBJ2-1, the V gene TRBV14; 8 nucleotides line up with TRBD1. J gave up 4 bases and V 1 base, and 6 bases lay outside the gene matches. There are 16 residues in the CDR3. Germline-derived CDR1 and CDR2 are SGHDN and FVKESK. CDR3 in amino acids: CASSQAGTGVYNEQFF. Here the CDR3 DNA reads TGTGCCAGCAGCCAAGCCGGGACAGGAGTTTACAATGAGCAGTTCTTC.

This sequence joins TRBV11-3 and TRBJ1-2; D remains ambiguous. The CDR3 runs to 15 residues. Trimming took off 8 bases at V and 2 bases at J, with 18 bases between the two ends. Germline-derived CDR1 and CDR2 are SGHNT and YENEEA. The DNA of the CDR3 is TGTGCCAGCGGAAGGGCAGGATGCATGAACTATGGCTACACCTTC. It specifies CASGRAGCMNYGYTF. The complete variable domain, with remaining parts taken from reference TRBV11-3 and TRBJ1-2, reads EAGVVQSPRYKIIEKKQPVAFWCNPISGHNTLYWYLQNLGQGPELLIRYENEEAVDDSQLPKDRFSAERLKGVDSTLKIQPAELGDSAVYLCASGRAGCMNYGYTFGSGTRLTVV.

This clonotype was seen only once. V and J are TRBV20-1 and TRBJ1-2, with TRBD1 as a possible D gene (6 bases). Trimming pared 4 bases from V and 7 bases from J, leaving 16 bases between. This CDR3 has 13 residues. Germline values: CDR1 DFQATT, CDR2 SNEGSKA (reference sequence). The CDR3 spells CSATTGKAGGYTF. The CDR3 DNA follows: TGCAGTGCTACTACAGGGAAGGCCGGTGGCTACACCTTC.

The rearrangement joins TRBV7-3 to TRBJ2-7; perhaps TRBD2 as D (5 bases). Per the germline V gene, CDR1 is SGHTA and CDR2 is FQGTGA. Between the trimmed V and J ends, which lost 6 bases and 0 bases, there was a span of 18 bases. The CDR3 covers 16 residues. CDR3 protein: CASRLDRAVSSYEQYF. In DNA form, the CDR3 reads TGTGCCAGCAGACTTGACCGAGCGGTTAGCTCCTACGAGCAGTACTTC.

On this clonotype: Its ends do not fully match the called genes, so a read error is possible. This chain links TRBV7-2 with TRBJ1-2, with D uncertain. Looked up from germline, CDR1 is SGHTA and CDR2 is FQGNSA. This CDR3 has 14 amino acids. The CDR3 loop reads CASTPPGSNYGYSF. CDR3 nucleotides: TGTGCCAGCACTCCACCCGGATCTAACTATGGCTACTCCTTC.

The chain couples TRBV19 to TRBJ1-2; 8 bases map to TRBD1. CDR1 is LNHDA, CDR2 SQIVND, per germline (reference sequence). This CDR3 has 17 residues. Losses at the gene ends were 3 bases for V and 3 bases for J; bases not matched to a gene: 12. The CDR3 loop is CASSIGQGIPSYYGYTF. The CDR3 DNA follows: TGTGCCAGTAGTATCGGACAGGGAATTCCTTCCTACTATGGCTACACCTTC.

Concerning this clonotype itself: The germline gene is not matched at one end of the junction; a read error may be the cause. The chain carries TRBV2 and TRBJ1-2; the D gene is possibly TRBD1 (5 bases). CDR3 size: 14 residues. In germline, CDR1 is SNHLY, CDR2 FYNNEI. The CDR3 reads CASSEVRGNYGYTF. The CDR3 nucleotides read TGTGCCAGCAGCGAAGTGCGGGGCAACTATGGCTACACCTTC.

The chain links TRBV14 to TRBJ2-5; 8 bases match TRBD2. Per germline, CDR1 SGHDN and CDR2 FVKESK. Trimming at V came to 2 bases and at J to 2 bases, leaving 4 bases not matched to a gene. This CDR3 is built from 15 residues. The CDR3 sequence: CASSQWRGEQETQYF. Written as DNA, the CDR3 is TGTGCCAGCAGCCAATGGCGGGGGGAACAAGAGACCCAGTACTTC.

V is TRBV24-1 and J is TRBJ2-3; D is undetermined. CDR1 is KGHDR and CDR2 is SFDVKD in the germline V gene. Trimming left V 4 bases short and J 4 bases short, with 11 bases between. This CDR3 has 14 amino acids. CDR3 residues: CATSEGIRPDTQYF. The CDR3 bases are TGTGCCACCAGTGAGGGGATACGGCCAGATACGCAGTATTTT.

Note on this clonotype: A clone one base away is much larger, so this may be a read error. The chain carries TRBV30 and TRBJ1-6; 8 nucleotides agree with TRBD1. The length of the CDR3 is 16 residues. Trimming at V came to 4 bases and at J to 9 bases, leaving 14 bases not matched to a gene. Germline V gene sequence: CDR1 GTSNPN, CDR2 SVGIG (reference sequence). CDR3 nucleotides: TGTGCCTGGACCTCGACGCCCGGACAGGGCGGTTCACCCCTCCACTTT. It translates to CAWTSTPGQGGSPLHF.

The chain combines TRBV29-1 with TRBJ2-7, with D maybe TRBD1 (5 bases). V was clipped by 6 bases and J by 9 bases, with 12 bases between them. The CDR3 is made up of 10 amino acids. CDR1 is SQVTM, CDR2 ANQGSEA, per germline. The CDR3 sequence: CSVGRQPQYF. In DNA, the CDR3 is TGCAGCGTGGGCCGACAGCCGCAGTACTTC.

This clonotype was found many times. The rearrangement links TRBV10-3 to TRBJ1-4; D gene unclear. Trimming cost V 3 bases and J 2 bases, with 7 bases left between them. This CDR3 has 14 amino acids. Germline loops: CDR1 ENHRY, CDR2 SYGVKD. The CDR3 nucleotides read TGTGCCATCAGTGATGGACCGACTAATGAAAAACTGTTTTTT. It codes for CAISDGPTNEKLFF.

The CDR3 loop reads CASSEWGGGTDTQYF. In DNA, the CDR3 is TGTGCCAGCAGTGAATGGGGAGGGGGCACAGATACGCAGTATTTT. This rearrangement joins TRBV2 to TRBJ2-3, with 7 nucleotides matching TRBD2. The V and J ends lost 2 bases and 1 base, in that order; junction bases with no gene match: 3. The CDR3 totals 15 residues. The germline V gene encodes CDR1 SNHLY and CDR2 FYNNEI. The complete variable domain, with remaining parts taken from reference TRBV2 and TRBJ2-3, reads EPEVTQTPSHQVTQMGQEVILRCVPISNHLYFYWYRQILGQKVEFLVSFYNNEISEKSEIFDDQFSVERPDGSNFTLKIRSTKLEDSAMYFCASSEWGGGTDTQYFGPGTRLTVL.

This clonotype came up many times. The V and J genes are TRBV7-9 and TRBJ1-2; no firm D call. The CDR3 loop spans 11 amino acids. Trimming removed 6 bases from V and 11 bases from J, with 13 bases in between. Germline lookup yields CDR1 SEHNR and CDR2 FQNEAQ (reference sequence). The CDR3 DNA reads TGTGCCAGCAGTAATAAACCCTTTTACACCTTC. Translation gives CASSNKPFYTF.

The genes are TRBV5-1 and TRBJ1-4; the match to TRBD1 covers 7 bases. The CDR3 has 14 residues. CDR1 is SGHRS, CDR2 YFSETQ, per germline. Trimming at V came to 7 bases and at J to 7 bases, leaving 10 bases not matched to a gene. CDR3 nucleotides: TGCGCCAGCCGGACAACAGGGGTTGGTGAAAAACTGTTTTTT. Residues: CASRTTGVGEKLFF.

This rearrangement joins TRBV18 to TRBJ1-1, with TRBD1 matching over 8 bases. Germline V gene sequence: CDR1 KGHSH, CDR2 LQKENI. J gave up 1 base and V 3 bases, and 7 bases lay outside the gene matches. The CDR3 loop spans 16 amino acids. CDR3 nucleotides: TGTGCCAGCTCACCGACGGACAGGGTGAAGAACACTGAAGCTTTCTTT. Protein: CASSPTDRVKNTEAFF.